This TCR beta chain was retrieved from a study of blood T cell repertoires in COVID-19. The protocol was immunoSEQ multiplex PCR, while the TCRdb copy is restricted to in-frame clones and leaves out a portion. The repertoire holds some 230,000 clones, with just under 85% as singletons. V was shortened by 5 bases and J by 4 bases, with 19 bases between the two germline ends. This CDR3 has 16 residues. From germline, CDR1 is SGHTA and CDR2 FQGNSA. This clonotype was sampled from a man aged 40-50 years who had recovered from COVID-19. Sequencing used PBMCs or T cells enriched from blood (not recorded which). V usage is TRBV7-2 and J usage is TRBJ2-3, with D possibly TRBD2 on 7 matching bases. CDR3 residues: CASSKGTGGMSDTQYF. In nucleotides, the CDR3 is TGTGCCAGCAGCAAGGGAACGGGGGGCATGTCAGATACGCAGTATTTT.